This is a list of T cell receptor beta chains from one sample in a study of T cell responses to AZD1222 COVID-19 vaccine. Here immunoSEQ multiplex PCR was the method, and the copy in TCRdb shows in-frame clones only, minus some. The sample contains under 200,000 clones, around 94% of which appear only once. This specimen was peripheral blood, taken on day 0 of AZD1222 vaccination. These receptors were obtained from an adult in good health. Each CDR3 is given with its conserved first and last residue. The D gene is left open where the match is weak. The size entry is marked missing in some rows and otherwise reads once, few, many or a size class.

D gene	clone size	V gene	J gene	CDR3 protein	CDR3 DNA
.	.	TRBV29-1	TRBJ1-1	CSASRGEVAFF	TGCAGTGCCTCCCGCGGGGAAGTAGCTTTCTTT
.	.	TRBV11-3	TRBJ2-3	CASSLGGGNTDTQYF	TGTGCCAGCAGCTTAGGAGGGGGAAACACAGATACGCAGTATTTT
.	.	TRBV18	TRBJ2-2	CASSQDRVGELFF	TGTGCCAGCTCCCAGGATCGAGTAGGGGAGCTGTTTTTT
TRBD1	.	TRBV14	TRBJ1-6	CASSVGQGAASPLHF	TGTGCCAGCAGCGTCGGACAGGGCGCGGCTTCACCCCTCCACTTT
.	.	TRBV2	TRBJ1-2	CASTQAGRNYGYTF	TGTGCCAGCACCCAGGCAGGTCGGAACTATGGCTACACCTTC
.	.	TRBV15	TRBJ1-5	CATSRDPAGLQPQHF	TGTGCCACCAGCAGAGATCCCGCAGGGCTCCAGCCCCAGCATTTT
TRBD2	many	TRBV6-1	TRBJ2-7	CASSEASGSSYEQYF	TGTGCCAGCAGTGAAGCTAGCGGGAGCTCCTACGAGCAGTACTTC
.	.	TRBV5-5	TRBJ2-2	CASSRNTGELFF	TGTGCCAGCAGCCGCAACACCGGGGAGCTGTTTTTT
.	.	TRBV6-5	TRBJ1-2	CASKPIQMDNYGYTF	TGTGCCAGCAAGCCCATACAGATGGATAACTATGGCTACACCTTC
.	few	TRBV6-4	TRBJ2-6	CASGSGSLSGANVLTF	TGTGCCAGTGGCTCGGGGAGCTTGTCTGGGGCCAACGTCCTGACTTTC
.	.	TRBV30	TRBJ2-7	CAWTFRGPYEQYF	TGTGCCTGGACCTTTCGGGGCCCCTACGAGCAGTACTTC
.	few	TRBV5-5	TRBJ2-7	CASSATGEGTEQYF	TGTGCCAGCAGCGCGACAGGTGAGGGTACCGAGCAGTACTTC
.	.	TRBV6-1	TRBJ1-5	CASSEAPRIDQPQHF	TGTGCCAGCAGTGAAGCCCCGCGGATAGATCAGCCCCAGCATTTT
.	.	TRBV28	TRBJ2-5	CASKQETQYF	TGTGCCAGCAAGCAAGAGACCCAGTACTTC
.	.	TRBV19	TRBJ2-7	CATRDPDSLIEQYF	TGTGCCACTCGCGATCCGGACTCCTTAATCGAGCAGTACTTC
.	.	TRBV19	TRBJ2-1	CASRPWQSDYNEQFF	TGTGCCAGTAGACCGTGGCAGAGCGACTACAATGAGCAGTTCTTC
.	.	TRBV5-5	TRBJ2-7	CASSLRPYEQYF	TGTGCCAGCAGCTTACGGCCATACGAGCAGTACTTC
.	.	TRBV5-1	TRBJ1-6	CASSYSLWASGNSGSPLHF	TGCGCCAGCAGCTACAGCTTATGGGCCTCAGGGAATTCAGGTTCACCCCTCCACTTT
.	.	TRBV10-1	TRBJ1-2	CASSESMSEVGGYTF	TGCGCCAGCAGTGAGTCAATGAGTGAGGTTGGCGGCTACACCTTC
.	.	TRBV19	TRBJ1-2	CASRWSGRPGGYTF	TGTGCCAGTAGGTGGTCAGGGCGTCCGGGTGGCTACACCTTC
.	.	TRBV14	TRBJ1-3	CASSHGIYTIYF	TGTGCCAGCAGCCATGGGATTTACACCATATATTTT
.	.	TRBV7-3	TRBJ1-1	CASSLNPTLNTEAFF	TGTGCCAGCAGCTTAAACCCCACCTTGAACACTGAAGCTTTCTTT
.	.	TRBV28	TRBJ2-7	CAINAPGAGTSHEQYF	TGTGCCATCAACGCGCCAGGGGCAGGGACATCCCACGAGCAGTACTTC
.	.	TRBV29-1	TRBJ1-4	CSVATGFANEKLFF	TGCAGCGTTGCGACAGGTTTCGCGAATGAAAAACTGTTTTTT
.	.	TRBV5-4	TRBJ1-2	CASSRVGQRNYGYTF	TGTGCCAGCAGCAGGGTGGGGCAGAGAAACTATGGCTACACCTTC
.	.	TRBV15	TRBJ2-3	CATKTGTQMLDTQYF	TGTGCCACCAAGACTGGGACTCAAATGTTAGATACGCAGTATTTT
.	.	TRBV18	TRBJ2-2	CASSPIQGNRFSGELFF	TGTGCCAGCTCACCGATCCAAGGGAATAGATTTTCCGGGGAGCTGTTTTTT
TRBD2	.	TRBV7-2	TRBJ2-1	CASSLGPSGYNNEQFF	TGTGCCAGCAGCTTAGGACCTAGCGGATACAACAATGAGCAGTTCTTC
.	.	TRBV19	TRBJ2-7	CASSMTVGYEQYF	TGTGCCAGTAGTATGACGGTGGGCTACGAGCAGTACTTC
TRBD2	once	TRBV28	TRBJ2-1	CASSLAGGNEQFF	TGTGCCAGCAGTTTAGCGGGGGGCAATGAGCAGTTCTTC
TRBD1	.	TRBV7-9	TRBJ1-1	CASSAPFGLRTGRETEAFF	TGTGCCAGCAGTGCCCCCTTCGGTCTCAGGACAGGGAGGGAGACTGAAGCTTTCTTT
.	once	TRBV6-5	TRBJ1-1	CASSYRERNTEAFF	TGTGCCAGCAGTTACCGGGAGAGGAACACTGAAGCTTTCTTT
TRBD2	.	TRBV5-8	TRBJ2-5	CASTQGLADQETQYF	TGTGCCAGCACCCAGGGACTAGCGGATCAAGAGACCCAGTACTTC
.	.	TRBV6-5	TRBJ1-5	CASSRTTGPNQPQHF	TGTGCCAGCAGCCGGACGACAGGTCCGAATCAGCCCCAGCATTTT
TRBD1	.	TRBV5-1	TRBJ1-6	CASRIQGGISPLHF	TGCGCCAGCAGGATCCAGGGGGGAATTTCACCCCTCCACTTT
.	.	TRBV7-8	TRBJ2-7	CASSPGGPLEQYF	TGTGCCAGCAGCCCTGGAGGGCCCCTCGAGCAGTACTTC
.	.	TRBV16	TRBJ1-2	CASSQSTVPKGYTF	TGTGCCAGCAGCCAATCCACAGTGCCCAAGGGCTACACCTTC
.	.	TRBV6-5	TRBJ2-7	CASKRHADSYEQYF	TGTGCCAGTAAGCGCCATGCAGACTCCTACGAGCAGTACTTC
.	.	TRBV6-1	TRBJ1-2	CASSDVLGHFYGYTF	TGTGCCAGCAGTGATGTCCTAGGACACTTTTATGGCTACACCTTC
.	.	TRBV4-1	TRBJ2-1	CASSQSEAVYNEQFF	TGCGCCAGCAGCCAATCGGAGGCGGTATACAATGAGCAGTTCTTC
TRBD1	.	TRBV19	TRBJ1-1	CASSRWDRNTEAFF	TGTGCCAGTAGTCGATGGGACAGGAACACTGAAGCTTTCTTT
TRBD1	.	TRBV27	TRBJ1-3	CASSLSTGAGNTIYF	TGTGCCAGCAGTTTATCGACAGGGGCTGGAAACACCATATATTTT
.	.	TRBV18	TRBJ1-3	CASSPPGRGGNTIYF	TGTGCCAGCTCACCACCAGGGCGGGGAGGAAACACCATATATTTT
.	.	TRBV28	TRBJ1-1	CASEDRLPEAFF	TGTGCCAGCGAGGACAGACTCCCCGAAGCTTTCTTT
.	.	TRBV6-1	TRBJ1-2	CASSEKRTFRANYGYTF	TGTGCCAGCAGTGAGAAACGGACGTTCCGAGCTAACTATGGCTACACCTTC
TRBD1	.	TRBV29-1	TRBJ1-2	CSVEDRADRAVYGYTF	TGCAGCGTTGAAGATCGAGCAGACAGGGCTGTGTATGGCTACACCTTC
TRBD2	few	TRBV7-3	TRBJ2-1	CASSYPGLAGGWSYNEQFF	TGTGCCAGCAGCTACCCGGGACTAGCGGGAGGATGGTCCTACAATGAGCAGTTCTTC
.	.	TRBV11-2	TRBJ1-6	CASSLAMYSPLHF	TGTGCCAGCAGCTTAGCAATGTATTCACCCCTCCACTTT
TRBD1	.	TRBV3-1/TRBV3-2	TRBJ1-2	CASSQGTGEGYGYTF	TGTGCCAGCAGCCAGGGGACAGGCGAAGGCTATGGCTACACCTTC
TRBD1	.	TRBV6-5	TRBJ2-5	CASSYRQGMGTQYF	TGTGCCAGCAGTTACCGACAGGGGATGGGGACCCAGTACTTC
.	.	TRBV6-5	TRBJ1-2	CASMEGASGYTF	TGTGCCAGCATGGAGGGTGCCAGTGGCTACACCTTC
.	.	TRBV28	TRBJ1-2	CASSPRDPLGGYTF	TGTGCCAGCAGTCCACGGGACCCTTTAGGAGGCTACACCTTC
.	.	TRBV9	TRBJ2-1	CASSGNEQFF	TGTGCCAGCAGCGGCAATGAGCAGTTCTTC
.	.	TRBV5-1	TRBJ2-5	CASSPPAPGETQYF	TGCGCCAGCAGCCCACCGGCTCCTGGAGAGACCCAGTACTTC